Shown below are 16 T cell receptor beta chains from a single sample sequenced in a study of a mutant IDH1 vaccine in newly diagnosed glioma. Time point noted: week 23, last vaccination. Mutant IDH1 20-mer peptide, at 300 ug, made up each vaccine dose, with topical imiquimod. These receptors have no identified antigens. The data were produced by immunoSEQ multiplex PCR, yet TCRdb's version contains in-frame clones alone and is incomplete. The sample has about 65,000 clones, roughly 85% seen once. The specimen comprised PBMCs, sampled from a glioma patient whose treatment included an IDH1 peptide vaccine. These receptors were taken from a man younger than 45 with glioma.

This chain joins TRBV19 and TRBJ1-2, with D possibly TRBD1 on 5 matching bases. Trimming pared 1 base from V and 0 bases from J, leaving 15 bases between. From germline, CDR1 is LNHDA and CDR2 SQIVND (reference sequence). This CDR3 is built from 17 residues. The CDR3: CASSIAAGFYPNYGYTF. The CDR3 DNA follows: TGTGCCAGTAGTATAGCAGCAGGGTTTTATCCTAACTATGGCTACACCTTC.

DNA for the CDR3: TGTGCCAGCAGCTACACTAGCGTCGGGGGAGCTCGCACAGATACGCAGTATTTT. It codes for CASSYTSVGGARTDTQYF. The chain has TRBV7-2 and TRBJ2-3, with TRBD2 matching 7 bases. This CDR3 region has 18 residues. Germline V gene data show CDR1 as SGHTA and CDR2 as FQGNSA. The trim removed 4 bases at V and 1 base at J, leaving 14 bases unmatched.

V is TRBV5-4 and J is TRBJ2-5; perhaps TRBD1 as D (5 bases). V lost 3 bases to trimming and J lost 5 bases, with 17 bases between them. Germline CDR1 is SGHNT and CDR2 is YYREEE (reference sequence). The CDR3 runs to 15 residues. The CDR3 loop reads CASSSKGQTPETQYF. In nucleotides, the CDR3 is TGTGCCAGCAGCTCAAAGGGGCAAACCCCGGAGACCCAGTACTTC.

The chain has TRBV5-1 and TRBJ2-3; possibly TRBD2 for D (5 bases). Germline lookup yields CDR1 SGHRS and CDR2 YFSETQ. The CDR3 covers 14 residues. With 2 bases removed from V and 0 bases from J, the gap between germline ends came to 7 bases. The CDR3 sequence: CASSFRLSTDTQYF. The DNA of the CDR3 is TGCGCCAGCAGCTTTAGACTAAGCACAGATACGCAGTATTTT.

The chain couples TRBV4-1 to TRBJ2-5; tentatively, D is TRBD1 or TRBD2 (5 bases each). The better agreement between TRBJ2-7 and the DNA end casts doubt on the J call. There are 15 residues in the CDR3. Germline CDR1 MGHRA, CDR2 YSYEKL. CDR3 sequence: CASSQESPRDHEQYF. DNA of the CDR3: TGCGCCAGCAGCCAAGAGAGTCCGAGGGACCACGAGCAGTACTTC.

V gene TRBV2 combines with J gene TRBJ2-7; D perhaps matches TRBD2 (5 bases). The CDR3 consists of 12 residues. Germline CDR1 is SNHLY and CDR2 is FYNNEI. V was trimmed by 8 bases and J by 6 bases, leaving 14 bases between them. The CDR3 nucleotides read TGTGCCAGCGGCAGCGGAAGGAGCGAGCAGTACTTC. Its protein is CASGSGRSEQYF.

The gene calls are TRBV28 and TRBJ1-1; no reliable D call. Germline CDR1 is MDHEN and CDR2 is SYDVKM. This CDR3 contains 13 residues. V lost 3 bases and J lost 5, with 10 bases in between. The CDR3, as DNA: TGTGCCAGCAGTTTCAGTGAGACGACTGAAGCTTTCTTT. It specifies CASSFSETTEAFF.

The chain is built from TRBV19 and TRBJ1-5, with 11 bases fitting TRBD1. Losses at the gene ends were 4 bases for V and 0 bases for J; bases not matched to a gene: 2. The CDR3 totals 16 residues. The V gene's germline CDR1 is LNHDA and CDR2 SQIVND (reference sequence). The CDR3 loop reads CASSRTGGYSNQPQHF. CDR3 sequence (DNA): TGTGCCAGTAGTAGGACAGGGGGCTATAGCAATCAGCCCCAGCATTTT.

The CDR3 bases are TGTGCCAGCAGCCCGACCGGGACAGAAGCTAACTATGGCTACACCTTC. Encoded protein: CASSPTGTEANYGYTF. This chain joins TRBV5-6 and TRBJ1-2; TRBD1 aligns across 7 bases. Looked up from germline, CDR1 is SGHDT and CDR2 is YYEEEE. The J segment lost 0 bases and the V segment lost 4 bases, leaving 9 bases of the junction unmatched. This CDR3 is 16 amino acids long.

The rearrangement uses TRBV30 and TRBJ2-2; D ambiguous. CDR3 length equals 13 residues. Germline CDR1 reads GTSNPN; CDR2 reads SVGIG (reference sequence). V was cut by 1 base and J by 4 bases, with 7 bases left in between. The CDR3 bases are TGTGCCTGGAGTGCCAGGTCCACCGGGGAGCTGTTTTTT. Encoded protein: CAWSARSTGELFF.

The V call is TRBV11-2, the J call TRBJ2-7; D not certain. In germline, CDR1 is SGHAT, CDR2 FQNNGV. V was pared by 5 bases and J by 3 bases, with 11 bases between. There are 13 residues in the CDR3. CDR3 region: CASSQVLDYEQYF. The CDR3 region has the DNA TGTGCCAGCAGCCAAGTTCTGGACTACGAGCAGTACTTC.

The chain joins TRBV5-4 to TRBJ1-1, with D possibly TRBD1 on 6 matching bases. Germline-derived CDR1 and CDR2 are SGHNT and YYREEE (reference sequence). The CDR3 totals 14 residues. Trimming took 2 bases from V and 3 from J, leaving 11 bases between them. CDR3 in DNA: TGTGCCAGCAGCTTCAGGGGTGGGTACACTGAAGCTTTCTTT. Its translation is CASSFRGGYTEAFF.

The chain combines TRBV18 with TRBJ2-7; no clear D. CDR1 and CDR2 (germline): KGHSH, LQKENI. V lost 0 bases and J 6 bases, leaving 21 bases between the germline ends. The CDR3 extends over 17 amino acids. The DNA for the CDR3 is TGTGCCAGCTCACCACCACTTGTGAACCGGGTGGGCGCCGAGCAGTACTTC. Translating gives CASSPPLVNRVGAEQYF.

The chain has TRBV7-9 and TRBJ1-1; 9 nucleotides align to TRBD1. The CDR3 runs to 15 residues. V was clipped by 8 bases and J by 1 base; unmatched bases: 8. Germline CDR1 and CDR2: SEHNR and FQNEAQ (reference sequence). The chain's CDR3 is CASERTGVSNTEAFF. CDR3 nucleotides: TGTGCCAGCGAAAGGACAGGGGTCTCGAACACTGAAGCTTTCTTT.

The V and J genes are TRBV7-9 and TRBJ2-5, with TRBD1 matching over 7 bases. Germline V gives CDR1 SEHNR, CDR2 FQNEAQ (reference sequence). The V and J ends lost 1 base and 4 bases, in that order; junction bases with no gene match: 6. The CDR3 consists of 15 residues. The CDR3, as DNA: TGTGCCAGCAGCTTAGGCGTAGGGGGCCGAGAGACCCAGTACTTC. Translating it yields CASSLGVGGRETQYF.

The chain carries TRBV7-9 and TRBJ2-3, with 9 bases that match TRBD2. CDR3 length equals 19 residues. Per the germline V gene, CDR1 is SEHNR and CDR2 is FQNEAQ (reference sequence). The V and J ends lost 0 bases and 0 bases, in that order; junction bases with no gene match: 10. CDR3 amino acids: CASSLAWISGGPSTDTQYF. The DNA for the CDR3 is TGTGCCAGCAGCTTAGCGTGGATTAGCGGGGGCCCGAGCACAGATACGCAGTATTTT.